This is a list of T cell receptor beta chains from one sample in a study of shared clonotypes between healthy human individuals. This table comes from immunoSEQ multiplex PCR, and its TCRdb copy is limited to in-frame clones, with some not included. The sample shows about 2.2 million clones, around 95% of them seen only once. The sample comprised naive CD8+ T cells from PBMCs. All receptors derive from a man younger than 35 in good health. Some clones in this sample may be carry-over from other donors' samples. Each CDR3 is given without its conserved first and last residue.

v_call: TRBV29-1; cdr3_aa: SVERTGGMNTDTQY
v_call: TRBV2; cdr3_aa: ASSEAGPYNEQF
v_call: TRBV19; cdr3_aa: ASSPWTGLGTEAF
v_call: TRBV29-1; cdr3_aa: SARWTAGRGTGVASGRRTDTQY
v_call: TRBV12-2; cdr3_aa: ASRLVVGRAGFQETQY
v_call: TRBV27; cdr3_aa: ASSFGLFTDTQY
v_call: TRBV9; cdr3_aa: ASSVTSGSTDTQY
v_call: TRBV30; cdr3_aa: AWTPGTHYEQY
v_call: TRBV7-6; cdr3_aa: ASSLGTGNTIY
v_call: TRBV21-1; cdr3_aa: ASSATGTETSYEQY
v_call: TRBV28; cdr3_aa: ASSSPSEREGPEQY
v_call: TRBV11-2; cdr3_aa: ASSYGGLVNYEQY
v_call: TRBV6-4; cdr3_aa: ASSSTGTGRFNEQF
v_call: TRBV9; cdr3_aa: ASSVATGGASAEAF
v_call: TRBV25-1; cdr3_aa: ASSEWGSGYNEQF
v_call: TRBV28; cdr3_aa: ASSSLDRAGYT
v_call: TRBV28; cdr3_aa: ASRSVETNYEQY
v_call: TRBV4-1; cdr3_aa: ASSQKDSQPYEQY
v_call: TRBV9; cdr3_aa: ASSVAGTVSYNEQF
v_call: TRBV27; cdr3_aa: ASSLSWGETEAF
v_call: TRBV9; cdr3_aa: ASSVAGGRAYEQY
v_call: TRBV11-2; cdr3_aa: ASSRMNTEAF